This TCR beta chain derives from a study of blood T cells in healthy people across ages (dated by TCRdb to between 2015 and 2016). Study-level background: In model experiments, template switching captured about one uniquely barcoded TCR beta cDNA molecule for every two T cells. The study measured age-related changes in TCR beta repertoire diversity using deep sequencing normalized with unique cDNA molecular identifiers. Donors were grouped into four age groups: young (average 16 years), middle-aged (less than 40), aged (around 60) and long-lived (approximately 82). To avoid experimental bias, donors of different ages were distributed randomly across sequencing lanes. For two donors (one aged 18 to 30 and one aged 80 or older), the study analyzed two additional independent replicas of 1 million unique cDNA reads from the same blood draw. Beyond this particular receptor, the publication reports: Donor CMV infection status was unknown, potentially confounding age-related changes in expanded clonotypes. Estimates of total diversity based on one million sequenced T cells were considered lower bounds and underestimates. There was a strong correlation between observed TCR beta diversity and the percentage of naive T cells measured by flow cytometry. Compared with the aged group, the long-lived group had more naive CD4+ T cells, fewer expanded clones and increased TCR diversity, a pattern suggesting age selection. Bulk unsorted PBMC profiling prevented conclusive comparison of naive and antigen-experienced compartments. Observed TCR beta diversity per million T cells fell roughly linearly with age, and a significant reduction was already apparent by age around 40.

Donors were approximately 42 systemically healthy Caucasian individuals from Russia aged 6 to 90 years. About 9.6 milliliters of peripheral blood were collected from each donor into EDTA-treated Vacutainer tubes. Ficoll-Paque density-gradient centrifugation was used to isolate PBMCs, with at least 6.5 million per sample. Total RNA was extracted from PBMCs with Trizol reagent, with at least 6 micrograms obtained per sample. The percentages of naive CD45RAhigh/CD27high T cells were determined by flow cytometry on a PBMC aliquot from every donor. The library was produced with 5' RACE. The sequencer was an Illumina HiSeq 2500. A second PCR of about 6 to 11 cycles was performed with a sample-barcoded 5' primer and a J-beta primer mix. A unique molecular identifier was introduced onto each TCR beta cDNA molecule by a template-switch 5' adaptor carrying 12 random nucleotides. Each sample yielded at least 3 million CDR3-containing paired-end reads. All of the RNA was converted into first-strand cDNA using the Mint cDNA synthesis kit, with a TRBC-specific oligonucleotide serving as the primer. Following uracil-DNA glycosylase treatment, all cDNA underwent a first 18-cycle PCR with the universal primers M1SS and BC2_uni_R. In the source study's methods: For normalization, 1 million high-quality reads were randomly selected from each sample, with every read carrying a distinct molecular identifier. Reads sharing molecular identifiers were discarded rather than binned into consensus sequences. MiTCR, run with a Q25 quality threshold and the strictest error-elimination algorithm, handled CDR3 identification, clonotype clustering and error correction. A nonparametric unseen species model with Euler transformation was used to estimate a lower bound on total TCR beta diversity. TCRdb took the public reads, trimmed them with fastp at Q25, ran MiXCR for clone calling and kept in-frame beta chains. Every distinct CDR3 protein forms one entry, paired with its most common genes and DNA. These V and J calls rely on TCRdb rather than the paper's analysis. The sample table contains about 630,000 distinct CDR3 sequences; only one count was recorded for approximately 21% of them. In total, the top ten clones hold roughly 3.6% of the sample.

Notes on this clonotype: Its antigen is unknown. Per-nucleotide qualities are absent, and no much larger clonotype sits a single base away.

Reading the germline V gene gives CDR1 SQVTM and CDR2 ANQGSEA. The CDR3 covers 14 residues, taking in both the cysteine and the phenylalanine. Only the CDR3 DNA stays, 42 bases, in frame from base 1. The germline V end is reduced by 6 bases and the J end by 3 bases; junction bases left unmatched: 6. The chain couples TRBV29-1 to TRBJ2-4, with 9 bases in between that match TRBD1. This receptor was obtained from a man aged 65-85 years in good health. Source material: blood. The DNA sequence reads TGCAGCGTACGGACAGGGGAAGGCAAAAACATTCAGTACTTC. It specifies CSVRTGEGKNIQYF. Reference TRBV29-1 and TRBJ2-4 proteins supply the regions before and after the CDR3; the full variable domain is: SAVISQKPSRDICQRGTSLTIQCQVDSQVTMMFWYRQQPGQSLTLIATANQGSEATYESGFVIDKFPISRPNLTFSTLTVSNMSPEDSSIYLCSVRTGEGKNIQYFGAGTRLSVL.